Described below is a single T cell receptor (beta chain) sequence and its context. Its antigen has not been determined. The sample holds no much larger clone one base away, and base qualities are not on file. The Immunoverse kit was used to build TCR libraries from roughly 370 ng RNA, with molecular barcoded adaptors covering alpha/delta and beta/gamma chains. The same RNA used for transcriptome sequencing was used for TCR library preparation. Sequencing of the TCR libraries was done on an Illumina HiSeq 4000 with 2 x 150 cycles. The paper's processing steps were these. TCR reads were aligned to human V, D, J and C references and assembled into CDR3 clonotypes with MiXCR, including quality filtering and error correction. Clonotype counts and gene usage diversity were analyzed with the tcR package in R. Raw mapping reads were checked after the RNA-seq reads had been mapped by STAR aligner version 2.5.3a onto the human GRCh37 genome. To test how sequencing depth affects detected clonotypes, IR-seq fastq files were randomly downsampled with Seqtk 1.3. Clones were called with MiXCR by TCRdb after fastp trimmed the public reads at Q25, and only in-frame beta chains were retained. Every CDR3 protein is listed once, alongside the most common genes and DNA of its rows. TCRdb's processing, not the authors' own work, is the source of the V and J calls. In all, the sample holds under 80,000 distinct CDR3 sequences, and approximately 19% of those were seen once. The ten largest account for more than 12% of the sample.

The sample comes from a study of read filtering for tumor transcriptome and immune sequencing (dated by TCRdb to 2020 to 2022). A note on the overall study: The cohort was composed of about 16 male and roughly 13 female patients, with a mean age of approximately 66 years and an age range of about 40 to 90. By revised international staging, fewer than ten patients were R-ISS I, about 15 were R-ISS II and 7 were R-ISS III. One main goal was a read-filtering strategy for immune repertoire data, in particular deciding whether clonotypes backed by only one read should be removed. After DNase treatment, whole-transcriptome libraries were prepared with the TruSeq RNA Access Library Prep Kit. TCR-region mapped reads per sample ranged from about 4.05 to 11 million with IR-seq versus only roughly 75 to 1273 with RNA-seq. Using the same bone marrow samples, the study compared TCR repertoires obtained by targeted immune repertoire sequencing with those obtained by bulk whole-transcriptome sequencing. General conclusions and limits of the study: Compared with RNA-seq, IR-seq captured clonotypes at much higher depth and more reliably, and a smaller IR-seq throughput was enough to identify most shared clonotypes. The correlation between IR-seq and RNA-seq shared clonotype proportions rose when single-read clonotypes were removed. The sorted CD138-negative fraction was not purified T cells but a mixed bone marrow immune population. Single-read clonotypes made up roughly 82% of clonotypes but roughly 3.5% of total reads in IR-seq, and 70% to 75% of clonotypes and approximately 45% of reads in RNA-seq.

The CDR1 and CDR2 encoded by the germline V gene (reference sequence) are SEHNR and FQNEAQ. V and J are truncated by 3 bases and 4 bases respectively, leaving an intervening sequence of 7 bases. CDR3 length: 14 amino acids, cysteine to phenylalanine. Only the CDR3 DNA is retained, 42 bases long and in frame from the first base. Every patient had bone marrow sampled at the time of active disease. Bone marrow mononuclear cells were isolated by Ficoll-Hypaque density gradient centrifugation. Myeloma plasma cells were removed and CD138-negative cells were obtained by negative selection following labeling with CD138 magnetic microbeads on a MACS separator. Flow cytometry with CD138 antibodies on an Attune NxT was used to check how pure the isolated cells were. Total RNA was extracted with TRIzol reagent and quantified with a NanoDrop spectrophotometer. For each patient, the CD138-negative bone marrow sample underwent paired RNA-seq and IR-seq.

The sample consisted of a population of CD138-negative cells sorted from bone marrow. The sample's cell subset or site label is to be understood as: bone marrow mononuclear cells depleted of CD138+ plasma/myeloma cells by negative magnetic selection. The sequence was collected from a donor at least 40 years old with multiple myeloma. The rearranged chain carries TRBV7-9 and TRBJ1-6, with no D gene named confidently. The CDR3 region reads CASSLGSYNSPLHF. The bases read TGTGCCAGCAGCTTGGGCAGTTATAATTCACCCCTCCACTTT.